The 8 T cell receptor beta chains below come from one sample, sequenced in a study of preoperative IRX-2 immunotherapy in early breast cancer. Clones were sequenced by immunoSEQ multiplex PCR, and TCRdb holds only the in-frame ones, with some missing. Here the sample spans about 32,000 clones, roughly four fifths being singletons. The treatment: preoperative locoregional IRX-2 cytokine immunotherapy. The starting material was lymph node tissue, obtained from a patient treated with IRX-2 immunotherapy. The source of these receptors is a human donor with breast cancer.

The gene calls are TRBV18 and TRBJ1-2; 9 bases align to TRBD1. This CDR3 region has 13 residues. V lost 3 bases and J lost 4; bases outside the gene matches: 0. Germline V CDR1 and CDR2: KGHSH, LQKENI. The CDR3 DNA follows: TGTGCCAGCTCACCGGGACAGGGCTATGGCTACACCTTC. Translating it yields CASSPGQGYGYTF.

The J gene is TRBJ1-1, the V gene TRBV28; D perhaps matches TRBD1 (6 bases). The CDR3 contains 14 residues. Germline V gives CDR1 MDHEN, CDR2 SYDVKM. The V end was cut by 6 bases, the J end by 0 bases, with 11 bases between. The CDR3: CASSWDTLNTEAFF. The CDR3 nucleotides are TGTGCCAGCAGCTGGGACACCCTGAACACTGAAGCTTTCTTT.

This chain uses TRBV19 with TRBJ2-1; D remains unclear. This CDR3 has 13 residues. V gave up 6 bases and J gave up 3 bases, with 9 bases separating them. Germline lookup yields CDR1 LNHDA and CDR2 SQIVND (reference sequence). CDR3 sequence: CASSLEFYNEQFF. The CDR3 DNA reads as TGTGCCAGTAGCCTGGAATTCTACAATGAGCAGTTCTTC.

This clone was picked up one time. The J gene is TRBJ2-6, the V gene TRBV6-8; D unresolved. Trimming took 5 bases from V and 0 from J, leaving 20 bases between them. This CDR3 contains 19 residues. The germline V gene encodes CDR1 MNHGY and CDR2 SAAAGT. The CDR3 nucleotides read TGTGCCAGCAGTCCTCGAAGGGCGCTCCTACTCTCTGGGGCCAACGTCCTGACTTTC. The encoded protein is CASSPRRALLLSGANVLTF.

V gene TRBV12-5 combines with J gene TRBJ2-1, with 10 bases lining up with TRBD1. The CDR3 extends over 17 amino acids. The germline V gene encodes CDR1 LGHNT and CDR2 FRNRAP. V dropped 0 bases and J dropped 2; count of bases not matched to a gene: 4. CDR3 sequence: CASGLVRTGGTYNEQFF. In nucleotides, the CDR3 is TGTGCTAGTGGTTTGGTTCGGACAGGGGGGACCTACAATGAGCAGTTCTTC.

This chain links TRBV18 with TRBJ2-1; D uncertain. CDR1 is KGHSH and CDR2 is LQKENI in the germline V gene. Trimming pared 3 bases from V and 0 bases from J, leaving 9 bases between. The CDR3 contains 15 residues. CDR3 coding DNA: TGTGCCAGCTCACCCCGACCGGGCTCCTACAATGAGCAGTTCTTC. Translating it yields CASSPRPGSYNEQFF.

This rearrangement joins TRBV11-1 to TRBJ1-4, with TRBD1 identical over 9 bases. CDR1 is SGHAT, CDR2 FQDESV, per germline (reference sequence). V dropped 5 bases and J dropped 8; count of bases not matched to a gene: 6. The CDR3 has 14 amino acids. The CDR3 region is CASSPGQGREKLFF. CDR3 in DNA: TGTGCCAGCAGCCCGGGACAGGGCCGAGAAAAACTGTTTTTT.

The chain uses TRBV6-7 and TRBJ2-6; no reliable D call. TRBV6-7 is identified as an open reading frame with a role that is uncertain. V was clipped by 5 bases and J by 3 bases, with 11 bases between them. The CDR3 is made up of 15 amino acids. CDR3 residues: CASSTLDCGANVLTF. The CDR3 nucleotides read TGTGCCAGCAGTACTCTTGACTGTGGGGCCAACGTCCTGACTTTC.